The 28 T cell receptor beta chains listed next were all sequenced from one sample in a study of shared clonotypes between healthy human individuals. Naive-designated CD8 cells lacked CD45RO, were positively enriched for CCR7, and omitted terminally differentiated effector memory CD45RA+ cells. The protocol was immunoSEQ multiplex PCR, while the TCRdb copy is restricted to in-frame clones and leaves out a portion. This sample has hundreds of thousands of clones, with about 92% found just once. Sequenced material: naive CD8+ T cells sorted from blood. The receptors come from a man aged 25-45 years in good health.

The CDR3 loop reads CASRFLGTDYGYTF. The CDR3 DNA is TGTGCCAGCCGATTTTTGGGGACGGACTATGGCTACACCTTC. The chain carries TRBV27 and TRBJ1-2; D perhaps matches TRBD1 (5 bases). The CDR3 totals 14 residues. The V gene's germline CDR1 is MNHEY and CDR2 SMNVEV (reference sequence). V was trimmed by 8 bases and J by 3 bases, leaving 16 bases between them.

V usage is TRBV5-1 and J usage is TRBJ1-1; D remains ambiguous. Between the trimmed V and J ends, which lost 4 bases and 4 bases, there was a span of 14 bases. CDR3 size: 14 residues. CDR1 SGHRS and CDR2 YFSETQ come from the germline V gene. The CDR3 reads CASSLRQAATEAFF. CDR3 DNA: TGCGCCAGCAGCCTTCGGCAGGCTGCCACTGAAGCTTTCTTT.

The gene calls are TRBV5-1 and TRBJ2-2; 11 bases fit TRBD2. The V and J ends lost 1 base and 5 bases, in that order; junction bases with no gene match: 4. Germline V gene data show CDR1 as SGHRS and CDR2 as YFSETQ. The CDR3 spans 16 residues. The CDR3 DNA is TGCGCCAGCAGCTTGTCACTAGCGGGAGATACCGGGGAGCTGTTTTTT. Protein sequence: CASSLSLAGDTGELFF.

V usage is TRBV29-1 and J usage is TRBJ2-2; 7 nucleotides line up with TRBD1. This CDR3 is built from 14 residues. Germline V gene lookup returns CDR1 SQVTM and CDR2 ANQGSEA. V was pared by 4 bases and J by 4 bases, with 6 bases of the junction left unmatched. CDR3 nucleotide sequence: TGCAGCGTTGCCGAGACAGGGTTCACCGGGGAGCTGTTTTTT. Translating gives CSVAETGFTGELFF.

The V call is TRBV4-1, the J call TRBJ2-7; a possible D gene is TRBD2 (6 bases). The CDR3 totals 17 residues. V lost 0 bases, J lost 2 bases, and 17 bases lay in between. Germline V gene lookup returns CDR1 MGHRA and CDR2 YSYEKL. CDR3 region: CASSQEGIGSLTYEQYF. CDR3 DNA sequence: TGCGCCAGCAGCCAAGAGGGAATCGGGAGCTTGACCTACGAGCAGTACTTC.

The chain uses TRBV30 and TRBJ1-1, with D maybe TRBD1 (5 bases). Trimming removed 2 bases at V and 4 bases at J, with 14 bases between. The CDR3 sequence is 14 residues long. Germline loops: CDR1 GTSNPN, CDR2 SVGIG (reference sequence). CDR3 loop: CAWSWAYGGTEAFF. CDR3 nucleotide sequence: TGTGCCTGGAGTTGGGCTTACGGGGGCACTGAAGCTTTCTTT.

This rearrangement joins TRBV6-1 to TRBJ2-3, with D perhaps matching TRBD1 (6 bases). The CDR3 consists of 15 residues. With 3 bases removed from V and 3 bases from J, the gap between germline ends came to 13 bases. Germline CDR1 is MNHNS and CDR2 is SASEGT. The CDR3 DNA follows: TGTGCCAGCAGTGAGCCAGGGGCAAGGACAGATACGCAGTATTTT. This gives the protein CASSEPGARTDTQYF.

The chain uses TRBV7-9 and TRBJ1-5; D is undetermined. From germline, CDR1 is SEHNR and CDR2 FQNEAQ (reference sequence). Trimming pared 0 bases from V and 3 bases from J, leaving 6 bases between. The CDR3 runs to 14 residues. The CDR3 bases are TGTGCCAGCAGCTTAGCCAAGTACAATCAGCCCCAGCATTTT. Amino acid sequence: CASSLAKYNQPQHF.

This chain links TRBV27 with TRBJ1-1; D remains unclear. Trimming took off 2 bases at V and 1 base at J, with 5 bases between the two ends. The CDR3 covers 13 residues. Germline CDR1 is MNHEY and CDR2 is SMNVEV (reference sequence). The CDR3 DNA sequence: TGTGCCAGCAGTTTAAAGACGAACACTGAAGCTTTCTTT. As protein: CASSLKTNTEAFF.

This clone has more than one count but fewer than ten. V gene TRBV27 combines with J gene TRBJ1-5; D is uncertain. The CDR3 contains 12 residues. Germline V gene data show CDR1 as MNHEY and CDR2 as SMNVEV (reference sequence). The V gene lost 5 bases and the J gene lost 6 bases, with 8 bases spanning the gap. CDR3 nucleotides: TGTGCCAGCAGTGAGGTGGGTCAGCCCCAGCATTTT. Encoded protein: CASSEVGQPQHF.

J is TRBJ2-1 and V is TRBV2; possibly TRBD1 or TRBD2 for D (7 bases each). Trimming shortened V by 8 bases and J by 7 bases, and 15 bases separated the two germline ends. Germline values: CDR1 SNHLY, CDR2 FYNNEI. The CDR3 is made up of 13 amino acids. CDR3 bases: TGTGCCAGCGGGGGAGGGGGCCGTAATGAGCAGTTCTTC. Its protein product is CASGGGGRNEQFF.

The chain combines TRBV25-1 with TRBJ1-1; D not certain. This CDR3 contains 15 residues. Looked up from germline, CDR1 is MGHDK and CDR2 is SYGVNS. Trimming removed 0 bases at V and 1 base at J, with 9 bases between. This CDR3 is CASSEYKDRNTEAFF. CDR3 DNA: TGTGCCAGCAGTGAATATAAGGATCGGAACACTGAAGCTTTCTTT.

V usage is TRBV13 and J usage is TRBJ1-5, with D perhaps TRBD1 (6 bases). V lost 5 bases and J lost 6, with 17 bases in between. Germline CDR1 reads PRHDT; CDR2 reads FYEKMQ (reference sequence). CDR3 length: 15 amino acids. The CDR3 loop reads CASSLRQAPGQPQHF. The CDR3 DNA follows: TGTGCCAGCAGCCTACGACAGGCCCCAGGTCAGCCCCAGCATTTT.

The chain recombines TRBV2 with TRBJ1-4; 7 bases align to TRBD1. The V segment lost 5 bases and the J segment 5 bases; nucleotides outside the gene matches: 8. CDR1 SNHLY and CDR2 FYNNEI come from the germline V gene. The CDR3 runs to 15 residues. The CDR3 here is CASSFPGTANEKLFF. CDR3 DNA: TGTGCCAGCAGTTTTCCCGGGACAGCAAATGAAAAACTGTTTTTT.

The rearrangement joins TRBV7-9 to TRBJ1-1; 7 bases align to TRBD1. CDR1 is SEHNR and CDR2 is FQNEAQ in the germline V gene (reference sequence). The trim removed 5 bases at V and 6 bases at J, leaving 6 bases unmatched. This CDR3 is built from 13 residues. The CDR3 loop reads CASSQQGIAEAFF. The CDR3 nucleotides read TGTGCCAGCAGCCAACAGGGGATCGCTGAAGCTTTCTTT.

The chain employs TRBV19 and TRBJ1-5; possible D gene TRBD1, 5 bases. CDR1 is LNHDA and CDR2 is SQIVND in the germline V gene (reference sequence). The CDR3 has 15 residues. Trimming stripped 1 base from V and 7 bases from J, with 14 bases between. The CDR3 DNA follows: TGTGCCAGTAGTATAGTGGGTGGGGGTTACCAGCCCCAGCATTTT. This translates into CASSIVGGGYQPQHF.

This sequence joins TRBV19 and TRBJ2-7; TRBD1 matches at 8 bases. The CDR3 covers 13 residues. Per the germline V gene, CDR1 is LNHDA and CDR2 is SQIVND (reference sequence). After removal of 8 bases from V and 3 bases from J, the junction contained 6 bases not matched to a gene. CDR3 sequence: CASSSGGNYEQYF. The CDR3 DNA reads as TGTGCCAGTTCTTCAGGGGGCAACTACGAGCAGTACTTC.

The J gene is TRBJ1-5, the V gene TRBV6-1, with TRBD1 as a possible D gene (6 bases). Trimming removed 3 bases from V and 5 bases from J, with 14 bases in between. Germline loops: CDR1 MNHNS, CDR2 SASEGT. The CDR3 length is 15 residues. CDR3 coding DNA: TGTGCCAGCAGTGAGATCGGGACAACAGATCAGCCCCAGCATTTT. This codes for CASSEIGTTDQPQHF.

The V and J genes are TRBV10-2 and TRBJ2-6; D remains unclear. Germline assignment: CDR1 WSHSY and CDR2 SAAADI. V gave up 2 bases and J gave up 2 bases, with 13 bases separating them. The CDR3 spans 17 residues. CDR3 coding DNA: TGCGCCAGCAGTGAGGGACCTCCTTCGCCTGGGGCCAACGTCCTGACTTTC. This gives the protein CASSEGPPSPGANVLTF.

The V call is TRBV23-1, the J call TRBJ2-3; possible D gene TRBD1, 6 bases. TRBV23-1 is an ORF; its function is uncertain. Trimming pared 7 bases from V and 0 bases from J, leaving 14 bases between. The CDR3 extends over 15 amino acids. In nucleotides, the CDR3 is TGCGCCAGCACATTACACAGGGCTAGCACAGATACGCAGTATTTT. Its translation: CASTLHRASTDTQYF.

This clone was seen only once. This rearrangement joins TRBV19 to TRBJ2-1, with D possibly being TRBD2 (6 bases). V lost 3 bases and J lost 5, with 11 bases in between. Germline V gene sequence: CDR1 LNHDA, CDR2 SQIVND (reference sequence). The CDR3 contains 14 residues. The DNA for the CDR3 is TGTGCCAGTAGTATCTACGGGGGAAACAATGAGCAGTTCTTC. Residues: CASSIYGGNNEQFF.

This chain connects TRBV27 to TRBJ1-4; 8 nucleotides align to TRBD1. The CDR3 is made up of 15 amino acids. Looked up from germline, CDR1 is MNHEY and CDR2 is SMNVEV (reference sequence). V lost 1 base, J lost 7 bases, and 5 bases stayed unmatched. CDR3 in DNA: TGTGCCAGCAGTTTATACCAGGGGGCGGGTGAAAAACTGTTTTTT. Its translation is CASSLYQGAGEKLFF.

The CDR3 DNA sequence: TGTGCCAGTAGTATACTTGGAGGGACGGGCCCCACAGATACGCAGTATTTT. Translation: CASSILGGTGPTDTQYF. The J gene is TRBJ2-3, the V gene TRBV19; TRBD2 might be the D (6 bases). Germline V gene sequence: CDR1 LNHDA, CDR2 SQIVND (reference sequence). Trimming took off 2 bases at V and 2 bases at J, with 17 bases between the two ends. The CDR3 has 17 residues. Variable domain in full (rest from reference TRBV19 and TRBJ2-3): DGGITQSPKYLFRKEGQNVTLSCEQNLNHDAMYWYRQDPGQGLRLIYYSQIVNDFQKGDIAEGYSVSREKKESFPLTVTSAQKNPTAFYLCASSILGGTGPTDTQYFGPGTRLTVL.

The chain links TRBV5-4 to TRBJ1-1, with a tentative D call TRBD1 (6 bases). The germline gives CDR1 SGHNT, CDR2 YYREEE (reference sequence). V lost 4 bases to trimming and J lost 4 bases, with 11 bases between them. The CDR3 covers 13 residues. DNA of the CDR3: TGTGCCAGCAGCGAACAGGGCGGCACTGAAGCTTTCTTT. This translates into CASSEQGGTEAFF.

With respect to this clone: The sample holds other DNA sequences that translate to the same CDR3. The chain employs TRBV5-6 and TRBJ1-3; the D is unclear. The CDR3 is 12 residues long. The V end was cut by 7 bases, the J end by 4 bases, with 9 bases between. The germline V gene encodes CDR1 SGHDT and CDR2 YYEEEE. The CDR3 region is CASSPGGNTIYF. CDR3 sequence (DNA): TGTGCCAGCTCCCCGGGAGGAAACACCATATATTTT.

This chain uses TRBV6-6 with TRBJ2-7, with 10 positions matching TRBD1. The germline gives CDR1 MNHNY, CDR2 SVGAGI (reference sequence). V dropped 7 bases and J dropped 6; count of bases not matched to a gene: 12. The CDR3 runs to 15 residues. The CDR3 sequence: CASNHVGQGIPEQYF. The CDR3 DNA sequence: TGTGCCAGCAACCACGTGGGACAGGGGATTCCCGAGCAGTACTTC.

The J gene is TRBJ2-7, the V gene TRBV7-2; D may correspond to TRBD1 or TRBD2 (6 bases each). Germline assignment: CDR1 SGHTA and CDR2 FQGNSA. The CDR3 extends over 14 amino acids. Trimming pared 5 bases from V and 2 bases from J, leaving 13 bases between. The CDR3 spells CASSQFGGAYEQYF. The DNA for the CDR3 is TGTGCCAGCAGCCAATTCGGGGGCGCCTACGAGCAGTACTTC.

The V gene is TRBV5-5, the J gene TRBJ2-1; 7 bases agree with TRBD2. The germline CDR1 and CDR2 sequences are SGHKS and YYEKEE (reference sequence). CDR3 length: 15 amino acids. The V segment lost 0 bases and the J segment 2 bases; nucleotides outside the gene matches: 2. The CDR3 here is CASSLGLATYNEQFF. The CDR3 nucleotides are TGTGCCAGCAGCTTGGGACTAGCTACCTACAATGAGCAGTTCTTC.